This entry features one TCR beta chain sequence. Its antigen specificity is not known. Nothing much larger sits one base from this clone, and base qualities are not available. Trimming takes 3 bases off V and 2 bases off J; junction bases not matched to a gene: 10. There are 17 amino acids in the CDR3, from cysteine to phenylalanine inclusive. Only the CDR3 DNA stays, 51 bases, in frame from base 1. The germline V gene (reference sequence) provides CDR1 SGHKS and CDR2 YYEKEE. TCRbeta CDR3 regions were amplified from genomic DNA by means of the immunoSEQ Assay, a bias-controlled multiplex PCR. As for the original processing: Nucleated cell counts per sample were estimated from amplification of reference gene primers within the assay. To quantify the absolute abundance of each unique TCRbeta CDR3 rearrangement, sequence reads were collapsed and filtered. Productive Simpson clonality was computed per sample as the square root of Simpson's diversity index over productive rearrangements. TCRdb's version of the immuneACCESS table is confined to in-frame rearrangements and falls short of the full clone set. An unresolved V gene accounts for under half of the shortfall where checked; the remainder is of unknown origin. D and trimming come from the DNA, and the V and J calls and clone size come from that table. For this sample the table gives 250,000 to 300,000 clones, of which 70% to 85% were detected only once. The ten largest clones capture 3.3% of the sample.

This sample is part of a study of blood T cell repertoires in COVID-19 (dated by TCRdb to 2019 to 2021). About the study as a whole: The collaborator samples originated in the United States, Italy and Spain and spanned the acute and convalescent phases of COVID-19. The material from the prospective study consisted of cDNA or gDNA derived from T cells, B-cell-depleted T cells, or PBMCs. The dataset comprised deeply sampled blood TCRbeta repertoires from subjects exposed to, actively infected with, or recovered from COVID-19. The repertoires were made available in a free public database intended to serve as a resource for research on the immune response to SARS-CoV-2. Samples were obtained from the ongoing ImmuneRACE study (first 160 participants) and from over 1,000 subjects provided by 6 global collaborators. A de-identified subject ID, COVID-19 status, age in years and sex were almost always included in the sample metadata. Where available, HLA class I and class II types were taken from metadata supplied by the sample provider and were not determined by assay-based typing. Points the paper makes about the study in general: The quantity of clinical and demographic metadata differed by source and by participant and was supplied without curation.

Whole blood was collected in K2EDTA tubes by collaborating institutions according to the institutions' own protocols. For TCRbeta analysis, collaborator samples were shipped as frozen whole blood, as isolated PBMCs, or as DNA extracted from either sample type. The chain was built from TRBV5-5 and TRBJ2-7, and TRBD2 aligns with 11 junction nucleotides. The receptor was isolated from a woman older than 75 with acute or convalescent COVID-19. Sequenced material: peripheral blood. The nucleotide sequence reads as follows: TGTGCCAGCAGCTCCCTGGGACTAGCGGCTGGGACCTACGAGCAGTACTTC. The resulting protein is CASSSLGLAAGTYEQYF.